This paragraph reports one TCR beta chain. What it binds is not known. TCRdb itself ran the 5' RACE reads through MiXCR, one entry per CDR3 protein. Seen here are 380,000 or so distinct CDR3 sequences, 14% observed once, and the top ten hold around 22%. These data originate in a study of T-cell memory formation after mild COVID-19. General study results and limits: Shrinking CD4+ clones were chiefly CM and EM; CD8+ ones were chiefly EMRA. Second-wave clones peaking on day 37 lacked confirmed SARS-CoV-2 specificity. Contracting clones from day 15 to 85 showed balanced CD4/CD8; later expanders favored CD4+.

This CDR3 has 13 residues. The germline V and J ends were trimmed by 5 bases and 7 bases, with 14 bases remaining between them. Germline CDR1 and CDR2: LNHDA and SQIVND (reference sequence). Specimen: PBMCs or a T cell subset sorted from them (not recorded which). The chain is built from TRBV19 and TRBJ1-2; D is ambiguous. The receptor comes from a man aged 18 to 30 who had mild COVID-19 (a few samples of this study predate the infection). Cell type and time point are not known. As DNA, the CDR3 is TGTGCCAGTAGTTCTAACGGTCGTGGTGGCTACACCTTC. Translating it yields CASSSNGRGGYTF.